One sample yielded the 25 T cell receptor beta chains listed below, sequenced in a study of Graves' ophthalmopathy and Graves' hyperthyroidism. Amplified material comprised TCR beta CDR3 regions derived from RNA transcripts. Second-round multiplex PCR came after first-round RT-PCR with HTBI primers. A single record per CDR3 protein comes from TCRdb applying MiXCR to the multiplex PCR reads. Here the sample spans hundreds of thousands of distinct CDR3 sequences, over 40% being singletons. The sequencing input was peripheral blood. The receptors come from an adult man with Graves' ophthalmopathy.

This clonotype was counted ten times or more. The chain links TRBV19 to TRBJ1-5, with 8 bases lining up with TRBD1. The germline V gene encodes CDR1 LNHDA and CDR2 SQIVND (reference sequence). J lost 7 bases, V lost 5 bases, and 16 bases had no gene match. This CDR3 has 17 residues. The CDR3 loop is CASSFLGGQGAFQPQHF. The CDR3 region has the DNA TGTGCCAGTAGTTTTCTGGGCGGGCAGGGGGCTTTCCAGCCCCAGCATTTT.

This clonotype has just a few counts. The rearrangement uses TRBV5-6 and TRBJ1-3; the D is unclear. V gave up 0 bases and J gave up 0 bases, with 10 bases separating them. The CDR3 consists of 16 residues. The germline V gene has CDR1 SGHDT and CDR2 YYEEEE. This chain's CDR3 is CASSLAWESSGNTIYF. CDR3 coding DNA: TGTGCCAGCAGCTTGGCCTGGGAGAGCTCTGGAAACACCATATATTTT. The variable domain in full, completed from reference TRBV5-6 and TRBJ1-3, reads DAGVTQSPTHLIKTRGQQVTLRCSPKSGHDTVSWYQQALGQGPQFIFQYYEEEERQRGNFPDRFSGHQFPNYSSELNVNALLLGDSALYLCASSLAWESSGNTIYFGEGSWLTVV.

This chain links TRBV25-1 with TRBJ2-7; maybe TRBD2 (6 bases). The V end was cut by 4 bases, the J end by 5 bases, with 21 bases between. Germline V CDR1 and CDR2: MGHDK, SYGVNS. The CDR3 runs to 16 residues. CDR3 sequence (DNA): TGTGCCAGCAGTGCGGGGGTTACGGGGTTTGGCCACGAGCAGTACTTC. Its protein product is CASSAGVTGFGHEQYF.

V and J are TRBV29-1 and TRBJ2-7; 13 positions match TRBD2. This CDR3 contains 15 residues. Trimming took 8 bases from V and 5 from J; bases not matched to a gene: 12. Per the germline V gene, CDR1 is SQVTM and CDR2 is ANQGSEA. The CDR3 DNA reads as TGCAGCACTGGACTAGCGGGGGAGAAGCCCAACGAGCAGTACTTC. Its translation: CSTGLAGEKPNEQYF.

This clonotype was found a few times. This chain connects TRBV6-5 to TRBJ1-2, with no clear D. V lost 0 bases, J lost 2 bases, and 7 bases lay in between. The CDR3 is 14 residues long. Germline loops: CDR1 MNHEY, CDR2 SVGAGI. The CDR3 DNA is TGTGCCAGCAGTTACTCGGAGGGCAACTATGGCTACACCTTC. It translates to CASSYSEGNYGYTF.

This clonotype came up a few times. The J gene is TRBJ2-7, the V gene TRBV20-1; TRBD2 aligns across 9 bases. The CDR3 spans 13 residues. V lost 8 bases, J lost 7 bases, and 12 bases stayed unmatched. Germline V gene data show CDR1 as DFQATT and CDR2 as SNEGSKA (reference sequence). DNA for the CDR3: TGCAGTTCTAATAGCGGGAGTGGTTATGAGCAGTACTTC. This sequence encodes CSSNSGSGYEQYF.

This clonotype was found once. The chain is built from TRBV18 and TRBJ1-2; a weak D match, TRBD1 (6 bases). V was shortened by 7 bases and J by 1 base, with 13 bases between the two germline ends. Per germline, CDR1 KGHSH and CDR2 LQKENI. The CDR3 runs to 14 residues. Here the CDR3 DNA reads TGTGCCAGCTTAAGACAGGAGAGTAACTATGGCTACACCTTC. Protein sequence: CASLRQESNYGYTF. Full variable domain (remainder filled in from reference TRBV18 and TRBJ1-2): NAGVMQNPRHLVRRRGQEARLRCSPMKGHSHVYWYRQLPEEGLKFMVYLQKENIIDESGMPKERFSAEFPKEGPSILRIQQVVRGDSAAYFCASLRQESNYGYTFGSGTRLTVV.

This clonotype was detected many times. J is TRBJ1-2 and V is TRBV7-2, with D uncertain. The CDR3 runs to 13 residues. The germline CDR1 and CDR2 sequences are SGHTA and FQGNSA. V was trimmed by 5 bases and J by 0 bases, leaving 7 bases between them. The CDR3 here is CASSATSNYGYTF. The CDR3 nucleotides are TGTGCCAGCAGCGCCACGTCTAACTATGGCTACACCTTC.

This clonotype was detected ten times or more. The V and J genes are TRBV10-3 and TRBJ2-6, with TRBD1 matching 8 bases. Germline V gene lookup returns CDR1 ENHRY and CDR2 SYGVKD. The V and J ends lost 11 bases and 0 bases, in that order; junction bases with no gene match: 6. The CDR3 extends over 15 amino acids. CDR3 in amino acids: CAGGTGDSGANVLTF. In DNA, the CDR3 is TGTGCCGGAGGGACAGGAGACTCTGGGGCCAACGTCCTGACTTTC.

The V and J genes are TRBV12-3 or TRBV12-4 and TRBJ2-2; 7 bases line up with TRBD1. This CDR3 has 17 amino acids. V shed 4 bases and J 3 bases; nucleotides not matched to a gene: 11. CDR3 sequence reads: CASSSRSTGLHTGELFF. In DNA form, the CDR3 reads TGTGCCAGCAGTTCCCGATCGACAGGGCTTCACACCGGGGAGCTGTTTTTT.

This clonotype came up many times. This rearrangement joins TRBV10-3 to TRBJ1-6; the match to TRBD1 covers 10 bases. The trim removed 10 bases at V and 7 bases at J, leaving 7 bases unmatched. The CDR3 covers 14 residues. Per germline, CDR1 ENHRY and CDR2 SYGVKD. In DNA, the CDR3 is TGTGCCACCAGACAGGGGGCAAGGAATTCACCCCTCCACTTT. Residues: CATRQGARNSPLHF.

As concerns this clonotype: A clone one base away is much larger, so this may be a read error. The V gene is TRBV5-1, the J gene TRBJ1-6; the D is unclear. The CDR3 loop spans 14 amino acids. V lost 0 bases to trimming and J lost 10 bases, with 11 bases between them. The germline V gene encodes CDR1 SGHRS and CDR2 YFSETQ. For the CDR3, the DNA is TGCGCCAGCAGCTTGGATCTCCGCGAATCACCCCTCCACTTT. Amino acids: CASSLDLRESPLHF. Variable domain in full (rest from reference TRBV5-1 and TRBJ1-6): KAGVTQTPRYLIKTRGQQVTLSCSPISGHRSVSWYQQTPGQGLQFLFEYFSETQRNKGNFPGRFSGRQFSNSRSEMNVSTLELGDSALYLCASSLDLRESPLHFGNGTRLTVT.

The CDR3 reads CASSPLTSYNEQFF. The CDR3 coding sequence is TGTGCCAGCAGCCCGCTTACCTCCTACAATGAGCAGTTCTTC. The chain links TRBV7-9 to TRBJ2-5, with D uncertain. The DNA end is more similar to TRBJ2-1, so the J call may be wrong. Germline V gene data show CDR1 as SEHNR and CDR2 as FQNEAQ (reference sequence). This CDR3 comprises 14 residues.

The chain carries TRBV25-1 and TRBJ1-2, with 7 bases fitting TRBD1. The CDR3 loop spans 14 amino acids. In germline, CDR1 is MGHDK, CDR2 SYGVNS. After removal of 4 bases from V and 6 bases from J, the junction contained 8 bases not matched to a gene. In nucleotides, the CDR3 is TGTGCCAGCAGTGCTCTGGACAGGTTGGATGGCTACACCTTC. Its protein is CASSALDRLDGYTF.

Comments on this clonotype: A much larger clone lies one base from this, so it may be a read error. Since the CDR3 does not end with the conserved phenylalanine or tryptophan, this likely comes from a read error. The chain links TRBV14 to TRBJ1-5; the match to TRBD1 covers 7 bases. J gave up 6 bases and V 2 bases, and 7 bases lay outside the gene matches. Germline V CDR1 and CDR2: SGHDN, FVKESK. The CDR3 spans 15 residues. DNA for the CDR3: TGTGCCAGCAGCCAATCCGGAGGGGGCGGTCAGCCCCAGCATCTT. Amino acids: CASSQSGGGGQPQHL.

The J gene is TRBJ1-4, the V gene TRBV20-1; 7 bases map to TRBD1. The CDR3 is 13 residues long. V shed 5 bases and J 7 bases; nucleotides not matched to a gene: 7. CDR1 and CDR2 (germline): DFQATT, SNEGSKA (reference sequence). The CDR3 protein is CSASRGGIEKLFF. Written as DNA, the CDR3 is TGCAGTGCTTCCAGGGGGGGCATTGAAAAACTGTTTTTT.

J is TRBJ1-6 and V is TRBV7-2, with D tentatively TRBD1 (5 bases). The germline V gene encodes CDR1 SGHTA and CDR2 FQGNSA. There are 14 residues in the CDR3. Between the trimmed V and J ends, which lost 8 bases and 12 bases, there was a span of 20 bases. In DNA, the CDR3 is TGTGCCAGCTCACCGGGCTTGTGGGGCGGACCCCTCCACTTT. Amino acids: CASSPGLWGGPLHF.

The table lists this clonotype with many counts. This sequence joins TRBV9 and TRBJ1-1; D not certain. Trimming removed 0 bases at V and 1 base at J, with 7 bases between. The CDR3 runs to 14 residues. Germline loops: CDR1 SGDLS, CDR2 YYNGEE. CDR3 DNA sequence: TGTGCCAGCAGCGTAGGGGTGGAGAACACTGAAGCTTTCTTT. Translating it yields CASSVGVENTEAFF. Filled out from reference TRBV9 and TRBJ1-1, the complete variable domain reads DSGVTQTPKHLITATGQRVTLRCSPRSGDLSVYWYQQSLDQGLQFLIQYYNGEERAKGNILERFSAQQFPDLHSELNLSSLELGDSALYFCASSVGVENTEAFFGQGTRLTVV.

The chain uses TRBV11-2 and TRBJ2-5; D call uncertain. The length of the CDR3 is 14 residues. The germline gives CDR1 SGHAT, CDR2 FQNNGV. Trimming took off 5 bases at V and 4 bases at J, with 14 bases between the two ends. CDR3 sequence reads: CASSRTLASETQYF. CDR3 nucleotides: TGTGCCAGCAGCCGTACTTTGGCATCAGAGACCCAGTACTTC.

This clonotype was counted ten times or more. The J gene is TRBJ2-7, the V gene TRBV7-9, with 9 bases fitting TRBD2. The CDR3 consists of 16 residues. V was pared by 4 bases and J by 0 bases, with 7 bases of the junction left unmatched. Germline-derived CDR1 and CDR2 are SEHNR and FQNEAQ (reference sequence). The CDR3 loop is CASSSRLAVSSYEQYF. The DNA for the CDR3 is TGTGCCAGCAGCTCCCGACTAGCGGTTAGCTCCTACGAGCAGTACTTC.

Regarding this clonotype: With a much larger clone just one base away, this may be a read error. The chain couples TRBV7-2 to TRBJ2-5; D is unresolved. V lost 3 bases and J 3 bases, leaving 14 bases between the germline ends. Germline V gene data show CDR1 as SGHTA and CDR2 as FQGNSA. The CDR3 loop spans 15 amino acids. CDR3 sequence reads: CASSLDWGREETQYF. The DNA of the CDR3 is TGTGCCAGCAGCTTGGATTGGGGTAGGGAAGAGACCCAGTACTTC.

The chain carries TRBV29-1 and TRBJ2-7, with 7 bases identical to TRBD2. CDR1 is SQVTM, CDR2 ANQGSEA, per germline. The CDR3 contains 13 residues. The V segment lost 7 bases and the J segment 3 bases; nucleotides outside the gene matches: 9. CDR3 residues: CSASYGGGYEQYF. CDR3 nucleotides: TGCAGCGCCAGCTACGGCGGGGGCTACGAGCAGTACTTC.

V gene TRBV6-2 or TRBV6-3 combines with J gene TRBJ1-6; unclear D gene. Trimming took 8 bases from V and 9 from J, leaving 17 bases between them. Germline CDR1 reads MNHEY; CDR2 reads SVGEGT. The CDR3 loop spans 14 amino acids. The CDR3 sequence: CASQDLLRGSPLHF. The CDR3 DNA reads as TGTGCCAGCCAAGATCTTCTACGGGGTTCACCCCTCCACTTT.

A few counts support this clonotype. This sequence joins TRBV20-1 and TRBJ1-5, with 9 bases that match TRBD1. The CDR3 runs to 13 residues. The J segment lost 5 bases and the V segment lost 5 bases, leaving 4 bases of the junction unmatched. Germline V gene data show CDR1 as DFQATT and CDR2 as SNEGSKA (reference sequence). For the CDR3, the DNA is TGCAGTGCTGCTACAGGGGGCCATCAGCCCCAGCATTTT. Residues: CSAATGGHQPQHF.

About this clonotype: Since a much larger clone is just one base distant, this may be a read error. The chain has TRBV25-1 and TRBJ2-7; possible D gene TRBD1, 6 bases. Germline assignment: CDR1 MGHDK and CDR2 SYGVNS. The V and J ends lost 3 bases and 7 bases respectively, with 16 bases between them. The CDR3 contains 14 residues. CDR3 loop: CASSDSAGAREQYF. As DNA, the CDR3 is TGTGCCAGCAGTGATAGCGCAGGGGCTCGGGAGCAGTACTTC.